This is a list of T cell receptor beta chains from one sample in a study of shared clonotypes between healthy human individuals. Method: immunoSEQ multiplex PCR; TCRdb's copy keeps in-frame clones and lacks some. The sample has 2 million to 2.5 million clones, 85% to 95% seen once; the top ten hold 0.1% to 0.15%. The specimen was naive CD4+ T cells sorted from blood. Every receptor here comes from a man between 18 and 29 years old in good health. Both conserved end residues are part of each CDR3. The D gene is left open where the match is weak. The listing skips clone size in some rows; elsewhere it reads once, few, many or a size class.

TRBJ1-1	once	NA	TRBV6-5	TGTGCCAGCAGTTACTGGGGTCGGGGGGCGGCTGAAGCTTTCTTT	CASSYWGRGAAEAFF
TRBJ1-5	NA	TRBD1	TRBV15	TGTGCCACCAGCAGAGATCATAAACAGGGGGTTTATCAGCCCCAGCATTTT	CATSRDHKQGVYQPQHF
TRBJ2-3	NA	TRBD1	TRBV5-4	TGTGCCAGCACACCCAGGGACAGGGCCTCCACAGATACGCAGTATTTT	CASTPRDRASTDTQYF
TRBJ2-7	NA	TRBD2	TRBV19	TGTGCCAGTAGGAGGACTAGCGGGATCTACGAGCAGTACTTC	CASRRTSGIYEQYF
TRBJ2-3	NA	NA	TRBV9	TGTGCCAGCAGCGTAGGGATCCCAGATACGCAGTATTTT	CASSVGIPDTQYF
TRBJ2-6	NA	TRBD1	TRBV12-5	TGTGCTAGTGGTTTGGCTTCCGGGACAGGCCTTTCTGGGGCCAACGTCCTGACTTTC	CASGLASGTGLSGANVLTF
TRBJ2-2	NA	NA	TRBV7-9	TGTGCCAGCAACCGACACGTGGACGGAGGCACCGGGGAGCTGTTTTTT	CASNRHVDGGTGELFF
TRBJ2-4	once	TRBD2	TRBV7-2	TGTGCCAGCAGCCCTAGTGGACTAGCGGCTGTAGCCAAAAACATTCAGTACTTC	CASSPSGLAAVAKNIQYF
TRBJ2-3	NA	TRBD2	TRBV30	TGTGCCTGGACAGGCGGGTGGGCGGGAGGTGCAGCAGATACGCAGTATTTT	CAWTGGWAGGAADTQYF
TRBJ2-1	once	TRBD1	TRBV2	TGTGCCAGCACCACCGACAGGGCCGGACGAAATGAGCAGTTCTTC	CASTTDRAGRNEQFF
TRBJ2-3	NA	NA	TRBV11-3	TGTGCCAGCAGCCCGAGGGCCCTCGCGGATACGCAGTATTTT	CASSPRALADTQYF
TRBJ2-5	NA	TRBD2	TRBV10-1	TGCGCCATCTCGGTGCGACTAGCGGGACGAGAGACCCAGTACTTC	CAISVRLAGRETQYF
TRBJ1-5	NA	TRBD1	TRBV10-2	TGCGCCAGCAGTTTACAGGGGGCGGGCAATCAGCCCCAGCATTTT	CASSLQGAGNQPQHF
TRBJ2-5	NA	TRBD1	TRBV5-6	TGTGCCAGCAGCTTGGTGGGGTGGTGGGGACAGATCTATCGGTTCCAGTACTTC	CASSLVGWWGQIYRFQYF
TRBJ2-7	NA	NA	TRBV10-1	TGCGCCAGCAGTCGGGACGCCTGGACCTACGAGCAGTACTTC	CASSRDAWTYEQYF
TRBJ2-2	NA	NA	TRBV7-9	TGTGCCAGCAGCTTAGGATACATGGTGTACACCGGGGAGCTGTTTTTT	CASSLGYMVYTGELFF